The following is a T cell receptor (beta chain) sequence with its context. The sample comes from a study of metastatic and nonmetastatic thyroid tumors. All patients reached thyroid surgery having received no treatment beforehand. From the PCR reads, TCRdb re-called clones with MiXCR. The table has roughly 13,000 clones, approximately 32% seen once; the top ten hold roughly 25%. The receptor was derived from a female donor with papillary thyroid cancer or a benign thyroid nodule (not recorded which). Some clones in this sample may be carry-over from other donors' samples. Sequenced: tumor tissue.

CDR3 in amino acids: CASSGDRVKTEAFF. CDR3 sequence (DNA): TGCGCCAGCAGTGGGGACAGGGTAAAGACTGAAGCTTTCTTT. The V and J genes are TRBV5-1 and TRBJ1-1, with 9 bases fitting TRBD1. V shed 5 bases, J shed 5 bases, and the junction held 7 bases outside the gene matches. The CDR3 sequence is 14 residues long. CDR1 SGHRS and CDR2 YFSETQ come from the germline V gene.